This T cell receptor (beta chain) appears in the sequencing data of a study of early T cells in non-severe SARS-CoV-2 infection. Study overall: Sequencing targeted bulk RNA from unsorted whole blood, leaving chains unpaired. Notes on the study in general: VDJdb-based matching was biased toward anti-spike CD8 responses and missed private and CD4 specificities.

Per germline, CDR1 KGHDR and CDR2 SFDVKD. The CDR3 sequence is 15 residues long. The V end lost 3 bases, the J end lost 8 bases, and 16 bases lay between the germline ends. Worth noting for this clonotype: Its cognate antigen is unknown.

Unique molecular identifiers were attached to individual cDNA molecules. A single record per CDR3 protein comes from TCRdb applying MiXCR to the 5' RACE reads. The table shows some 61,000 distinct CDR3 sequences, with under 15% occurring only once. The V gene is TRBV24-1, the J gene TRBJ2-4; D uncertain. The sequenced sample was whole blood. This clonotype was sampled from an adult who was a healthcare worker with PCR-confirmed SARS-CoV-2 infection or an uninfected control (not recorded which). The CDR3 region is CATSDKAGPGDIQYF. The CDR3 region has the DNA TGTGCCACCAGTGATAAAGCCGGCCCTGGGGACATTCAGTACTTC.